The text below deals with one TCR beta chain. Its antigen is still unknown. The data were obtained in a study of response to subunit inactivated influenza vaccine. The CDR3 is made up of 13 amino acids. V gave up 3 bases and J gave up 6 bases, with 14 bases separating them. Per the germline V gene, CDR1 is DFQATT and CDR2 is SNEGSKA (reference sequence). Study results and limitations: After each seasonal influenza vaccination, few new T cells are recruited, the authors suggested.

TCRdb processed the RT-PCR reads anew with MiXCR; each CDR3 protein has one entry. The data contain 400,000 to 650,000 distinct CDR3 sequences, roughly 7.6% of them singletons. The chain is built from TRBV20-1 and TRBJ1-2; no firm D call. The TCR sequence derives from a man aged 45 to 70 who received an inactivated influenza vaccine. The source material was PBMCs from blood, sampled roughly 24 months after vaccination. This chain's CDR3 is CSARSQARDGYTF. CDR3 nucleotide sequence: TGCAGTGCTAGGAGCCAGGCACGGGATGGCTACACCTTC.